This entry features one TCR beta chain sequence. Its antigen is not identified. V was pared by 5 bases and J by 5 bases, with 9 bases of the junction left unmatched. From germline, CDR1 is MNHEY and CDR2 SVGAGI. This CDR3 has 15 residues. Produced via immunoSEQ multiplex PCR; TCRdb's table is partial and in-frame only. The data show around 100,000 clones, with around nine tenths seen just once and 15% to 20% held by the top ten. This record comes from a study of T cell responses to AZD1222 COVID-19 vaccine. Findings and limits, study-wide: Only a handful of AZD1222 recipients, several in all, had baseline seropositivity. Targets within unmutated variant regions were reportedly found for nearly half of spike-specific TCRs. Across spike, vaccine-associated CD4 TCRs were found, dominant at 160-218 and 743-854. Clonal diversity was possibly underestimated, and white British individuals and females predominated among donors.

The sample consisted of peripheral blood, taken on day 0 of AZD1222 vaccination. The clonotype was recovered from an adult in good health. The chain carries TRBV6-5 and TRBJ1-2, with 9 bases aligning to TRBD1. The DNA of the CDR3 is TGTGCCAGCAGTACCTCGGGACAGGGACTATATGGCTACACCTTC. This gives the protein CASSTSGQGLYGYTF.